Each of the 16 T cell receptor beta chains below was sequenced from the same sample in a study of early T cells in non-severe SARS-CoV-2 infection. One entry per CDR3 protein results from TCRdb running MiXCR on the 5' RACE reads. Of around 60,000 distinct CDR3 sequences in the sample, 10% to 15% were seen once. Sequencing was performed on whole blood. The receptors originated from an adult who was a healthcare worker with PCR-confirmed SARS-CoV-2 infection or an uninfected control (not recorded which).

This clonotype was observed at least ten times. The CDR3 is CSVIWDRFYEQYF. The DNA of the CDR3 is TGCAGCGTCATCTGGGACAGGTTCTACGAGCAGTACTTC. The rearrangement uses TRBV29-1 and TRBJ2-7; 8 nucleotides agree with TRBD1. V lost 6 bases, J lost 3 bases, and 7 bases stayed unmatched. The CDR3 runs to 13 residues. Germline assignment: CDR1 SQVTM and CDR2 ANQGSEA.

In this sample, this clonotype turned up many times. This chain uses TRBV10-3 with TRBJ1-1; D gene unclear. Trimming took 0 bases from V and 5 from J, leaving 7 bases between them. This CDR3 contains 13 residues. Germline CDR1 is ENHRY and CDR2 is SYGVKD. The CDR3 here is CAISESARTEAFF. The CDR3 DNA reads as TGTGCCATCAGTGAGTCGGCCAGGACTGAAGCTTTCTTT.

This clonotype has more than one count but fewer than ten. The gene calls are TRBV14 and TRBJ2-7, with TRBD1 as a possible D gene (7 bases). Germline values: CDR1 SGHDN, CDR2 FVKESK. Trimming took off 3 bases at V and 0 bases at J, with 9 bases between the two ends. CDR3 size: 14 residues. CDR3 region: CASSQQGGSYEQYF. The CDR3 nucleotides are TGTGCCAGCAGCCAGCAGGGGGGCTCCTACGAGCAGTACTTC.

This clonotype has ten or more counts. V gene TRBV5-6 combines with J gene TRBJ2-3; possible D gene TRBD1, 5 bases. Germline V gene sequence: CDR1 SGHDT, CDR2 YYEEEE. The CDR3 is made up of 17 amino acids. The V end was cut by 0 bases, the J end by 4 bases, with 18 bases between. The CDR3, as DNA: TGTGCCAGCAGCTTGGATTATCCAGGGCAAAGAGCAGATACGCAGTATTTT. Translation: CASSLDYPGQRADTQYF.

V usage is TRBV6-2 or TRBV6-3 and J usage is TRBJ2-5, with 8 bases identical to TRBD2. Per the germline V gene, CDR1 is MNHEY and CDR2 is SVGEGT. J gave up 3 bases and V 5 bases, and 8 bases lay outside the gene matches. This CDR3 has 15 residues. This CDR3 reads CASSERTSFKETQYF. DNA for the CDR3: TGTGCCAGCAGTGAAAGGACTAGCTTTAAAGAGACCCAGTACTTC.

This clonotype was observed many times. The chain couples TRBV7-8 to TRBJ1-2; TRBD1 matches 7 bases. The CDR3 covers 13 residues. The germline CDR1 and CDR2 sequences are SGHVS and FQNEAQ. Trimming cost V 3 bases and J 8 bases; bases outside gene matches: 6. CDR3 residues: CASSLTGKSGYTF. DNA of the CDR3: TGTGCCAGCAGCTTGACAGGGAAGAGCGGCTACACCTTC.

This clonotype was seen more than once but under ten times. The genes are TRBV7-3 and TRBJ1-6, with 8 bases fitting TRBD1. V trimming: 5 bases; J trimming: 4 bases; junction bases outside the gene matches: 4. The CDR3 has 15 amino acids. Germline V gene sequence: CDR1 SGHTA, CDR2 FQGTGA. The chain's CDR3 is CASSPGQDYNSPLHF. The DNA of the CDR3 is TGTGCCAGCAGCCCGGGACAGGATTATAATTCACCCCTCCACTTT.

This clonotype was seen ten or more times. The chain is built from TRBV7-2 and TRBJ2-7; TRBD2 matches at 8 bases. The V segment lost 6 bases and the J segment 7 bases; nucleotides outside the gene matches: 8. Germline V gene data show CDR1 as SGHTA and CDR2 as FQGNSA. The CDR3 has 13 residues. The CDR3 is CASRITSGTEQYF. In nucleotides, the CDR3 is TGTGCCAGCAGGATAACTAGCGGTACGGAGCAGTACTTC.

This clonotype has at least ten counts. V usage is TRBV14 and J usage is TRBJ2-5, with TRBD1 identical over 7 bases. V was pared by 4 bases and J by 7 bases, with 6 bases of the junction left unmatched. The CDR3 contains 13 residues. CDR1 and CDR2 (germline): SGHDN, FVKESK. As DNA, the CDR3 is TGTGCCAGCAGCCTACATAACAGGGGGACCCAGTACTTC. Translation gives CASSLHNRGTQYF.

For the CDR3, the DNA is TGCAGTGCTAACCCGACGACTAGCGGGGGGCCCAATGAGCAGTTCTTC. Translating it yields CSANPTTSGGPNEQFF. The chain links TRBV20-1 to TRBJ2-1, with TRBD2 matching 13 bases. V gave up 4 bases and J gave up 6 bases; unmatched junction bases: 9. CDR1 is DFQATT, CDR2 SNEGSKA, per germline (reference sequence). The CDR3 runs 16 residues.

This chain uses TRBV11-2 with TRBJ2-7; D is undetermined. With 5 bases removed from V and 0 bases from J, the gap between germline ends came to 14 bases. Per germline, CDR1 SGHAT and CDR2 FQNNGV. The CDR3 covers 15 residues. CDR3 in amino acids: CASSVVVLSSYEQYF. CDR3 coding DNA: TGTGCCAGCAGCGTAGTGGTCCTCTCCTCCTACGAGCAGTACTTC.

The gene calls are TRBV14 and TRBJ2-6, with 9 bases matching TRBD1. From germline, CDR1 is SGHDN and CDR2 FVKESK. The CDR3 sequence is 16 residues long. V lost 4 bases to trimming and J lost 4 bases; unmatched junction nucleotides: 5. In nucleotides, the CDR3 is TGTGCCAGCAGCCGAAGGACAGGGGTCGGGGCCAACGTCCTGACTTTC. Protein: CASSRRTGVGANVLTF.

In its sample, this clonotype was seen many times. The chain's CDR3 is CASSQSAGVGETQYF. CDR3 nucleotide sequence: TGTGCCAGCAGCCAAAGCGCGGGAGTAGGGGAGACCCAGTACTTC. The rearrangement joins TRBV4-2 to TRBJ2-5; TRBD2 matches 7 bases. The CDR3 runs to 15 residues. From germline, CDR1 is LGHNA and CDR2 YNFKEQ. Trimming took 2 bases from V and 5 from J; bases not matched to a gene: 8.

The chain joins TRBV7-8 to TRBJ2-5; no firm D call. CDR1 SGHVS and CDR2 FQNEAQ come from the germline V gene. The CDR3 consists of 13 residues. Deletions cut 8 bases from V and 2 bases from J, with 12 bases between. CDR3 residues: CASAEALQETQYF. CDR3 sequence (DNA): TGTGCCAGCGCCGAAGCGCTTCAAGAGACCCAGTACTTC.

The chain links TRBV11-3 to TRBJ1-1; D remains ambiguous. Germline V gene sequence: CDR1 SGHNT, CDR2 YENEEA. The CDR3 loop spans 13 amino acids. Trimming took 0 bases from V and 4 from J, leaving 6 bases between them. The CDR3 nucleotides read TGTGCCAGCAGCTTAGACTGGGGCACTGAAGCTTTCTTT. It translates to CASSLDWGTEAFF. The whole variable domain, remainder taken from reference TRBV11-3 and TRBJ1-1, is EAGVVQSPRYKIIEKKQPVAFWCNPISGHNTLYWYLQNLGQGPELLIRYENEEAVDDSQLPKDRFSAERLKGVDSTLKIQPAELGDSAVYLCASSLDWGTEAFFGQGTRLTVV.

This clonotype came up a few times. The chain has TRBV20-1 and TRBJ2-3; D is perhaps TRBD1 or TRBD2 (6 bases each). V lost 5 bases and J lost 2, with 17 bases in between. In germline, CDR1 is DFQATT, CDR2 SNEGSKA (reference sequence). The CDR3 length is 15 residues. Here the CDR3 reads CSALIGGLNTDTQYF. CDR3 coding DNA: TGCAGTGCTCTTATAGGGGGGCTGAACACAGATACGCAGTATTTT.